This TCR beta chain was sequenced for a study of T cell responses to AZD1222 COVID-19 vaccine. The protocol was immunoSEQ multiplex PCR, while the TCRdb copy is restricted to in-frame clones and leaves out a portion. The repertoire holds approximately 110,000 clones, 82% seen once, with 5% in the top ten. The clonotype comes from an adult in good health. This sample comprised peripheral blood, obtained on day 0 of AZD1222 vaccination.

CDR3 region: CASSDWVASNTGELFF. DNA of the CDR3: TGTGCCAGTAGTGATTGGGTAGCTTCGAACACCGGGGAGCTGTTTTTT. This chain links TRBV19 with TRBJ2-2, with unresolved D. CDR1 and CDR2 from the germline V gene are LNHDA and SQIVND (reference sequence). Trimming pared 5 bases from V and 0 bases from J, leaving 13 bases between. This CDR3 is built from 16 residues. The entire variable domain, with the rest obtained from reference TRBV19 and TRBJ2-2, is as follows: DGGITQSPKYLFRKEGQNVTLSCEQNLNHDAMYWYRQDPGQGLRLIYYSQIVNDFQKGDIAEGYSVSREKKESFPLTVTSAQKNPTAFYLCASSDWVASNTGELFFGEGSRLTVL.